This T cell receptor (beta chain) was retrieved from a study of T cell responses to AZD1222 COVID-19 vaccine. TCRdb keeps only in-frame clones here, not all; method: immunoSEQ multiplex PCR. The data contain 120,000 to 150,000 clones, 75% to 85% of them singletons. V was cut by 7 bases and J by 14 bases, with 17 bases left in between. The CDR3 is 12 amino acids. Whole-study findings and limits: It was only 6 or 7 AZD1222 recipients who were seropositive at baseline.

Concerning this clone itself: The antigen is unknown.

V gene TRBV12-3 or TRBV12-4 combines with J gene TRBJ1-4, with D possibly TRBD1 on 5 matching bases. The sequence came from an adult in good health. The material sequenced was peripheral blood, taken on day 0 of MenACWY control vaccination. CDR3 sequence reads: CASMAGPGILFF. The CDR3 DNA is TGTGCCAGCATGGCGGGGCCAGGGATTCTGTTTTTT.